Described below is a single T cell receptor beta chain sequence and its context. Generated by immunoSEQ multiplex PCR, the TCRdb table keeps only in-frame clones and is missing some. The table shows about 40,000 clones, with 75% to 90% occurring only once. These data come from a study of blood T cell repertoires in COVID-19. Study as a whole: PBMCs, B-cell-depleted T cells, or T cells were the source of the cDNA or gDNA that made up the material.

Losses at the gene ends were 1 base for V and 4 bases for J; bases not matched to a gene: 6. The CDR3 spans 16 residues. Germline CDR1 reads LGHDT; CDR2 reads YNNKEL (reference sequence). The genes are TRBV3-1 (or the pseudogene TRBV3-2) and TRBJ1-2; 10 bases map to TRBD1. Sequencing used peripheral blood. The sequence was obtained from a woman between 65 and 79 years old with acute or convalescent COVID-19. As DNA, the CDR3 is TGTGCCAGCAGCCAAGCGGGACAGGGGTCCGGCTATGGCTACACCTTC. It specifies CASSQAGQGSGYGYTF.